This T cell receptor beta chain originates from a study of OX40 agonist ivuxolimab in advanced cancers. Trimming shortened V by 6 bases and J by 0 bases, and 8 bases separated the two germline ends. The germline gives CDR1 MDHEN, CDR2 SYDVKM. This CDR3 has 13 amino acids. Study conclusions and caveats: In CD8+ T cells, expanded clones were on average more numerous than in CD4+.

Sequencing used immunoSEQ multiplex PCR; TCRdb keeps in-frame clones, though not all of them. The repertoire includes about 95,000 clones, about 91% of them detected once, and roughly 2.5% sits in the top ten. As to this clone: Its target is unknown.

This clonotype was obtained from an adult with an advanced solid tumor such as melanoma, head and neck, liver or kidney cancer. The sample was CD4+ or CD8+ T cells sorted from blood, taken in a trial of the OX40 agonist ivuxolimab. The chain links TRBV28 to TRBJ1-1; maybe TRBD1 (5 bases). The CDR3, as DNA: TGTGCCAGCAGGCAGGGAATGAACACTGAAGCTTTCTTT. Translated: CASRQGMNTEAFF.